The present T cell receptor beta chain was sequenced within a study of post-analysis software for immune sequencing data. The study, taken as a whole, reports: When patients were compared with controls, a handful of TRBV segments were more frequent, TRBV5-6, TRBV5-1 and TRBV20-1 among them. Significantly decreased normalized Chao1 diversity was recorded for multiple sclerosis patients relative to controls. Batch-matched samples strongly co-clustered by F measure.

Trimming stripped 2 bases from V and 4 bases from J, with 9 bases between. Looked up from germline, CDR1 is MNHEY and CDR2 is SVGEGT. The CDR3 extends over 14 amino acids. This clonotype has more than one count but fewer than ten. As yet, its antigen is unknown. The TCR beta cDNA libraries carried unique molecular identifiers. Using its own MiXCR run on the PCR reads, TCRdb lists one record per CDR3 protein. The sample lists hundreds of thousands of distinct CDR3 sequences, 25% to 30% occurring once. The sequence was collected from a girl aged 10 to 17 with multiple sclerosis. The sequencing sample was made of blood. V gene TRBV6-2 or TRBV6-3 combines with J gene TRBJ2-1; a possible D gene is TRBD2 (5 bases). The CDR3 is CASSYEGPYNEQFF. CDR3 DNA: TGTGCCAGCAGTTACGAGGGCCCGTACAATGAGCAGTTCTTC.